This T cell receptor (beta chain) appears in the sequencing data of a study of T cells in Graves' hyperthyroidism and ophthalmopathy. About the study: Peripheral blood was obtained at initial diagnosis, preceding any treatment.

Study findings and constraints: Through a model of 13 V-J features, ophthalmopathy was separated from stable hyperthyroidism.

The study enrolled patients aged 18 to 65 with newly diagnosed hyperthyroidism of under 2 months' duration. Researchers barred patients who had uncontrolled infection, other autoimmune disease, pregnancy or lactation. From RNA transcripts, TCR beta CDR3 regions were amplified. When the TCR CDR3 underwent first-round RT-PCR, the HTBI primer set was used. TCRdb analysed the multiplex PCR reads with MiXCR anew, one entry per CDR3 protein. There are some 510,000 distinct CDR3 sequences in the sample; roughly 20% occur only once, and roughly 29% lies in the top ten. For this clonotype: What it binds is not known.

Germline-derived CDR1 and CDR2 are DFQATT and SNEGSKA (reference sequence). CDR3 length equals 16 residues. Trimming took 0 bases from V and 1 from J, leaving 15 bases between them. Sequenced: blood. The chain carries TRBV20-1 and TRBJ1-1; D is uncertain. This TCR derives from a man aged 18 to 35 with Graves' hyperthyroidism. In DNA form, the CDR3 reads TGCAGTGCTAGAGATCGTATTAGGCTTAGGAACACTGAAGCTTTCTTT. This translates into CSARDRIRLRNTEAFF.